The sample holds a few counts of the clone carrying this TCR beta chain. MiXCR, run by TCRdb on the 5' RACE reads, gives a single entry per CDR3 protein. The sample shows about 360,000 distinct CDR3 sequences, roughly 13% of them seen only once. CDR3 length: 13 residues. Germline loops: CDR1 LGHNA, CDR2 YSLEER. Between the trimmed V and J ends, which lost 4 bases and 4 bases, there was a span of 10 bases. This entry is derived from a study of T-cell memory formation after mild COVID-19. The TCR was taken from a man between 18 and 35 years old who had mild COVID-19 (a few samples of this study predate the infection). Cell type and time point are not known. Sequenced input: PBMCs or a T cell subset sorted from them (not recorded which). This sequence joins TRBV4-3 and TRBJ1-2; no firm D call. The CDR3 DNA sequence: TGCGCCAGCAGCCGAGTAGGGAGCTATGGCTACACCTTC. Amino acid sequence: CASSRVGSYGYTF.